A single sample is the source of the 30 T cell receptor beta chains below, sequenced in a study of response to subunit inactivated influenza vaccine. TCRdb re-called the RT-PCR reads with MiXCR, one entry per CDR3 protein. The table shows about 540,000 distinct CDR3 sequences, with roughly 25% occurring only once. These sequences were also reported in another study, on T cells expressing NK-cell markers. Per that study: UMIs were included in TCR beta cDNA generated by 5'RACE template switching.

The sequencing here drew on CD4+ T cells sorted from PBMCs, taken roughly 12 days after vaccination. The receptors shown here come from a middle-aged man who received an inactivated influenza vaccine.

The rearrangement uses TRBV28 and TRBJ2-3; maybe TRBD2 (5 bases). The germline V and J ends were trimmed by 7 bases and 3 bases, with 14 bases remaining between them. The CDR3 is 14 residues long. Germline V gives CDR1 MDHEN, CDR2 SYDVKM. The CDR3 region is CASTSYPGTDTQYF. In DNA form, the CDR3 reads TGTGCCAGCACCTCATATCCGGGGACAGATACGCAGTATTTT. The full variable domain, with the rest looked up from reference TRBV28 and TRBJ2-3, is DVKVTQSSRYLVKRTGEKVFLECVQDMDHENMFWYRQDPGLGLRLIYFSYDVKMKEKGDIPEGYSVSREKKERFSLILESASTNQTSMYLCASTSYPGTDTQYFGPGTRLTVL.

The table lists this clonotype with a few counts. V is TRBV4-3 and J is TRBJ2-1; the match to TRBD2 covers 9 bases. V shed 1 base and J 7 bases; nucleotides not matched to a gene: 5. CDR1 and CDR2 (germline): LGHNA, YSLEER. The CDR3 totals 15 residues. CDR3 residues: CASSQVGLALNEQFF. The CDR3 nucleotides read TGCGCCAGCAGCCAAGTCGGACTAGCGCTGAATGAGCAGTTCTTC.

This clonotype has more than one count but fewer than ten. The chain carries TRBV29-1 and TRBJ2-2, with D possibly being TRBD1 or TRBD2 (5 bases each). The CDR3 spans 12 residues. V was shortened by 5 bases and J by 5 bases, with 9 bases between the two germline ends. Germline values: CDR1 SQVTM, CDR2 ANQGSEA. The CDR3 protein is CSVYEGTGELFF. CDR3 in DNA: TGCAGCGTTTATGAGGGGACCGGGGAGCTGTTTTTT.

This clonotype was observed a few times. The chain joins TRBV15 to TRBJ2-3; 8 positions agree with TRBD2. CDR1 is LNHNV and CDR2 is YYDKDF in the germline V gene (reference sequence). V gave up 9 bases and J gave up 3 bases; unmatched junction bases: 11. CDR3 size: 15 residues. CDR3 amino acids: CATGSGSGVTDTQYF. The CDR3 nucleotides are TGTGCCACTGGAAGCGGGAGCGGTGTTACAGATACGCAGTATTTT.

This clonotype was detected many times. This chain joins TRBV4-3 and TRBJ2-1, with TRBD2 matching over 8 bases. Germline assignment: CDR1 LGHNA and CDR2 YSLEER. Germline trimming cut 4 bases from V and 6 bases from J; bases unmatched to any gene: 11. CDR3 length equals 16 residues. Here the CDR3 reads CASSLYQGTSGNEQFF. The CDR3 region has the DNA TGCGCCAGCAGCCTATATCAAGGGACTAGTGGCAATGAGCAGTTCTTC.

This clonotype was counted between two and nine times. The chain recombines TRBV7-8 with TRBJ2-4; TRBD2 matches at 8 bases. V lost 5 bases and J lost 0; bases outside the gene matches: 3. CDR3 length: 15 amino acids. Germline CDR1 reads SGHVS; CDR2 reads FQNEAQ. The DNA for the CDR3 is TGTGCCAGCAGCCCCGGGGGGGAAGCCAAAAACATTCAGTACTTC. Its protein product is CASSPGGEAKNIQYF.

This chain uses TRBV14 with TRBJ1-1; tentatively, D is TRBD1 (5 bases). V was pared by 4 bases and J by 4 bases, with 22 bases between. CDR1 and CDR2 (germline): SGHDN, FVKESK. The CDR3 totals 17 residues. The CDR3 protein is CASSPRSRVGGGTEAFF. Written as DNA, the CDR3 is TGTGCCAGCAGCCCCCGTAGCCGGGTTGGGGGTGGCACTGAAGCTTTCTTT.

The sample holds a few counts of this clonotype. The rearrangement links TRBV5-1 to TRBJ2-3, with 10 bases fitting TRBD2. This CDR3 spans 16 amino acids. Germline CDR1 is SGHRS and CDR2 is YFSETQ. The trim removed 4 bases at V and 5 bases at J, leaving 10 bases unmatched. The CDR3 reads CASSLARLAGEDTQYF. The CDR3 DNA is TGCGCCAGCAGCCTGGCCAGGCTAGCGGGGGAAGATACGCAGTATTTT.

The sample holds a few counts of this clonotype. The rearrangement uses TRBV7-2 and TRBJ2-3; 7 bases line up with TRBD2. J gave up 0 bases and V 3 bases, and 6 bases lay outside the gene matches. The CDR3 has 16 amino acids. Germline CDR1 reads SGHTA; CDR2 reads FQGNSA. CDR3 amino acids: CASSLGGTESTDTQYF. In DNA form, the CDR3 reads TGTGCCAGCAGCTTGGGAGGGACGGAAAGCACAGATACGCAGTATTTT.

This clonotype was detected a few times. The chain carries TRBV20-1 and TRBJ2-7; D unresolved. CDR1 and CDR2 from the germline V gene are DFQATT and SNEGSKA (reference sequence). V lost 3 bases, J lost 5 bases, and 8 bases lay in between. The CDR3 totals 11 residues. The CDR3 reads CSASMRNEQYF. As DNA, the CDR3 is TGCAGTGCTAGTATGAGGAACGAGCAGTACTTC.

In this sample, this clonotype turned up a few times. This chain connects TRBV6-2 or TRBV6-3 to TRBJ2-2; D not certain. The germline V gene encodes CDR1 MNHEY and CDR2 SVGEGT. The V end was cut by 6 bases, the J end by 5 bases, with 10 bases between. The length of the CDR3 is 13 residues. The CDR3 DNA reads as TGTGCCAGCAGACTGGACGGGACCGGGGAGCTGTTTTTT. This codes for CASRLDGTGELFF.

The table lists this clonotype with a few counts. CDR3: CASSPRGQRSSTDTQYF. The CDR3 DNA reads TGTGCCAGCAGCCCGAGGGGTCAGCGGTCTAGCACAGATACGCAGTATTTT. The rearrangement joins TRBV7-2 to TRBJ2-3; either TRBD1 or TRBD2 may supply D (5 bases each). The ends were cut back, 5 bases at V and 0 bases at J, with 18 bases in the middle. CDR3 length equals 17 residues. Germline V gene lookup returns CDR1 SGHTA and CDR2 FQGNSA.

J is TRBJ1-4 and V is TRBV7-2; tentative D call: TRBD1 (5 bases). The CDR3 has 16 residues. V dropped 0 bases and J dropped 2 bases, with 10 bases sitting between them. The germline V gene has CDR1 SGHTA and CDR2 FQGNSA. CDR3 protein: CASSLASAGTNEKLFF. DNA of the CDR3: TGTGCCAGCAGCTTAGCGTCGGCAGGGACTAATGAAAAACTGTTTTTT.

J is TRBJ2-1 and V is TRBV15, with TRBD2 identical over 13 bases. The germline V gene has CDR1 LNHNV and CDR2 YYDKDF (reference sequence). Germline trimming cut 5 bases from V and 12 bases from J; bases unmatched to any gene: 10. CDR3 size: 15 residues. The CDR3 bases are TGTGCCACCAGCCCCCGGACTAGCGGGAGTGTTGTGCAGTTCTTC. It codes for CATSPRTSGSVVQFF.

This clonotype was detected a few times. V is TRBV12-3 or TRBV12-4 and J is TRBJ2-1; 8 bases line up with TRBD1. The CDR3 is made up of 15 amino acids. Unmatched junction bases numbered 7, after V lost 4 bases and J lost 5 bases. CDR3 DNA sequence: TGTGCCAGCAGTTCGCGGACAGGGTTCGACAATGAGCAGTTCTTC. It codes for CASSSRTGFDNEQFF.

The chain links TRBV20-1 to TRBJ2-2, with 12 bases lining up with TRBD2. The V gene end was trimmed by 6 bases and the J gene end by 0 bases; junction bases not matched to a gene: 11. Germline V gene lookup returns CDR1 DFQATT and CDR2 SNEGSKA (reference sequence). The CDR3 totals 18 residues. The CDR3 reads CSAGGLAGLLSNTGELFF. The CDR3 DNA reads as TGCAGTGCGGGGGGACTAGCGGGCCTCCTATCGAACACCGGGGAGCTGTTTTTT.

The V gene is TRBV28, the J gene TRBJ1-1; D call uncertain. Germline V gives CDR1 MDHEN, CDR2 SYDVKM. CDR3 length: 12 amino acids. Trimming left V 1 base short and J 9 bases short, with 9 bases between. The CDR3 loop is CASSLSGSQAFF. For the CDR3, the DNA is TGTGCCAGCAGTTTATCCGGGAGCCAAGCTTTCTTT. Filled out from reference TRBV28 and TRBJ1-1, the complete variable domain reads DVKVTQSSRYLVKRTGEKVFLECVQDMDHENMFWYRQDPGLGLRLIYFSYDVKMKEKGDIPEGYSVSREKKERFSLILESASTNQTSMYLCASSLSGSQAFFGQGTRLTVV.

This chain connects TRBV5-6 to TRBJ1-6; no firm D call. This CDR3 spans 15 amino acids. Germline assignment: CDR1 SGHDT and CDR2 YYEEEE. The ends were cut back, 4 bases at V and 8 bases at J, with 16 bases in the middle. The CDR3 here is CASSAGGPGDSPLHF. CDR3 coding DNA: TGTGCCAGCAGCGCGGGCGGCCCGGGAGATTCACCCCTCCACTTT. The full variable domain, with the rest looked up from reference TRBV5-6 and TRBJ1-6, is DAGVTQSPTHLIKTRGQQVTLRCSPKSGHDTVSWYQQALGQGPQFIFQYYEEEERQRGNFPDRFSGHQFPNYSSELNVNALLLGDSALYLCASSAGGPGDSPLHFGNGTRLTVT.

CDR3 DNA: TGTGCCAGCAGTTGGGACAGCCGTGGGGGCAATCAGCCCCAGCATTTT. Translation gives CASSWDSRGGNQPQHF. The gene calls are TRBV28 and TRBJ1-5; 7 bases line up with TRBD1. Germline V gene lookup returns CDR1 MDHEN and CDR2 SYDVKM. With V trimmed by 4 bases and J by 2 bases, 8 bases remained unmatched. The CDR3 contains 16 residues.

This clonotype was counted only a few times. CDR3 loop: CASSYGVPSGRTYNEQFF. The CDR3, as DNA: TGTGCCAGCAGTTACGGGGTCCCTAGCGGGAGAACTTACAATGAGCAGTTCTTC. V usage is TRBV6-2 or TRBV6-3 and J usage is TRBJ2-1; TRBD2 agrees at 10 bases. The CDR3 extends over 18 amino acids. The J segment lost 4 bases and the V segment lost 2 bases, leaving 11 bases of the junction unmatched. The germline V gene has CDR1 MNHEY and CDR2 SVGEGT.

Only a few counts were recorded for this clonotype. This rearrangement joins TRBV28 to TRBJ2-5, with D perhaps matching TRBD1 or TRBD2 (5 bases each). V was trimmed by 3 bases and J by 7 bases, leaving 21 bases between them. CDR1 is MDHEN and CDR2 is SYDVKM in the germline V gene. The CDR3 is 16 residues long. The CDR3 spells CASSFRGTGNSGTQYF. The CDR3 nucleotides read TGTGCCAGCAGTTTCCGAGGGACGGGCAACTCAGGGACCCAGTACTTC.

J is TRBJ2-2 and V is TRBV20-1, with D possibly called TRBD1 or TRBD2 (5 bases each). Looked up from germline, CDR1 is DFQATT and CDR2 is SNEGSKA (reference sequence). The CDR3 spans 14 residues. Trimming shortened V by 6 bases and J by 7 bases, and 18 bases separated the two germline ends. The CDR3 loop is CSAHVPGADGELFF. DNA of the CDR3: TGCAGTGCCCACGTACCCGGGGCGGACGGGGAGCTGTTTTTT.

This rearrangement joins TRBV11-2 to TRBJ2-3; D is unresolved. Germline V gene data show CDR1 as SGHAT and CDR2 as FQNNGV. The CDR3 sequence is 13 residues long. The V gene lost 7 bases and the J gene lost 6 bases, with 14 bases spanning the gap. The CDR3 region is CASNQDRRDTQYF. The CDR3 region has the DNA TGTGCCAGCAATCAAGATAGAAGGGATACGCAGTATTTT.

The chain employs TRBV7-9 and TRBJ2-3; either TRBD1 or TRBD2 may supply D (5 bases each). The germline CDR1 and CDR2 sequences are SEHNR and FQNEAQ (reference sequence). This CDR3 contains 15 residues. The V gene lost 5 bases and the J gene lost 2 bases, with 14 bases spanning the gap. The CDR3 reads CASSAGGGPTDTQYF. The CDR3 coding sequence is TGTGCCAGCAGCGCAGGTGGGGGTCCCACAGATACGCAGTATTTT.

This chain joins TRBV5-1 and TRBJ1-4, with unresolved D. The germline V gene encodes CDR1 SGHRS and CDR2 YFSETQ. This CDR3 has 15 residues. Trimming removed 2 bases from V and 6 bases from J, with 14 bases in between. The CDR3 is CASSFSGLRDEKLFF. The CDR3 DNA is TGCGCCAGCAGCTTCTCAGGACTCCGAGATGAAAAACTGTTTTTT.

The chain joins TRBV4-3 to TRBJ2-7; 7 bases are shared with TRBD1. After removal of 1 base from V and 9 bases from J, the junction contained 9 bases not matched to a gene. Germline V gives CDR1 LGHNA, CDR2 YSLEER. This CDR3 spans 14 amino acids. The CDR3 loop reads CASSQANRGLRQYF. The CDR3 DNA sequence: TGCGCCAGCAGCCAAGCAAACAGGGGCTTGAGGCAGTACTTC.

The CDR3 is CASRVGGELFF. As DNA, the CDR3 is TGCGCCAGCAGGGTCGGCGGGGAGCTGTTTTTT. The chain links TRBV5-1 to TRBJ2-2, with D unclear. The V gene lost 5 bases and the J gene lost 7 bases, with 6 bases spanning the gap. There are 11 residues in the CDR3. Germline lookup yields CDR1 SGHRS and CDR2 YFSETQ.

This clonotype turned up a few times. The CDR3 DNA sequence: TGTGCCACCAGGTGGACAGGGCGGGAGACCCAGTACTTC. It encodes CATRWTGRETQYF. J is TRBJ2-5 and V is TRBV15, with 8 bases aligning to TRBD1. CDR1 is LNHNV and CDR2 is YYDKDF in the germline V gene (reference sequence). The CDR3 is 13 residues long. V shed 6 bases, J shed 5 bases, and the junction held 5 bases outside the gene matches. Full variable domain (remainder filled in from reference TRBV15 and TRBJ2-5): DAMVIQNPRYQVTQFGKPVTLSCSQTLNHNVMYWYQQKSSQAPKLLFHYYDKDFNNEADTPDNFQSRRPNTSFCFLDIRSPGLGDTAMYLCATRWTGRETQYFGPGTRLLVL.

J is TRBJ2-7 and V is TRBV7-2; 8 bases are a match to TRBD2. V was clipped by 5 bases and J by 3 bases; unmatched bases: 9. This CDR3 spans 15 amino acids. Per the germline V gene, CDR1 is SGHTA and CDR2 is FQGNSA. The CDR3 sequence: CASSQTGGGHYEQYF. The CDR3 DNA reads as TGTGCCAGCAGCCAGACCGGGGGGGGCCACTACGAGCAGTACTTC.

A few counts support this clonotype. The chain's CDR3 is CASSFPGVYEQYF. The CDR3 DNA is TGTGCCAGCAGCTTCCCAGGGGTCTACGAGCAGTACTTC. The rearrangement links TRBV7-8 to TRBJ2-7; the D gene is possibly TRBD1 (6 bases). Trimming removed 3 bases from V and 3 bases from J, with 9 bases in between. The CDR3 covers 13 residues. Germline values: CDR1 SGHVS, CDR2 FQNEAQ.